Below, 3 T cell receptor beta chains from the same sample are listed, as sequenced in a study of blood T cell repertoires in COVID-19. Sequencing was performed with immunoSEQ multiplex PCR; in TCRdb, only in-frame clones are kept and a portion is missing. The sample lists about 58,000 clones, around 92% occurring once. Sequencing input: peripheral blood. The receptors stem from a man aged 45-65 years with active COVID-19.

The chain joins TRBV5-1 to TRBJ2-5, with a tentative D call TRBD2 (5 bases). The germline V gene encodes CDR1 SGHRS and CDR2 YFSETQ. This CDR3 spans 16 amino acids. Trimming removed 4 bases from V and 5 bases from J, with 21 bases in between. DNA for the CDR3: TGCGCCAGCAGCCCAACGCGGACTGCTTCATCCGAGACCCAGTACTTC. It yields the protein CASSPTRTASSETQYF.

The chain links TRBV18 to TRBJ2-5; 9 bases line up with TRBD2. The germline CDR1 and CDR2 sequences are KGHSH and LQKENI. Trimming took 3 bases from V and 2 from J; bases not matched to a gene: 13. The CDR3 totals 18 residues. The CDR3, as DNA: TGTGCCAGCTCACCGAGAAGTCCTAGCGGGACAACACAAGAGACCCAGTACTTC. It encodes CASSPRSPSGTTQETQYF. Full variable domain (remainder filled in from reference TRBV18 and TRBJ2-5): NAGVMQNPRHLVRRRGQEARLRCSPMKGHSHVYWYRQLPEEGLKFMVYLQKENIIDESGMPKERFSAEFPKEGPSILRIQQVVRGDSAAYFCASSPRSPSGTTQETQYFGPGTRLLVL.

This clone appeared a few times. The rearrangement uses TRBV28 and TRBJ2-7; possibly TRBD2 for D (7 bases). The CDR3 is 15 amino acids. CDR1 and CDR2 from the germline V gene are MDHEN and SYDVKM. The germline V and J ends were trimmed by 5 bases and 1 base, with 15 bases remaining between them. The CDR3 DNA is TGTGCCAGCAGTCAGGGGACTAAGAATTCCTACGAGCAGTACTTC. Protein: CASSQGTKNSYEQYF.